In its sample, the clone carrying this T cell receptor beta chain was seen a few times. The data belong to a study of T-cell reconstitution after alpha-beta-depleted transplantation in children. V lost 6 bases and J 5 bases, leaving 10 bases between the germline ends. There are 13 residues in the CDR3. The germline V gene encodes CDR1 MNHEY and CDR2 SVGAGI. The authors prepared the TCRbeta library with unique molecular identifiers. In TCRdb, the PCR reads were re-called with MiXCR into one record per CDR3 protein. Of approximately 510,000 distinct CDR3 sequences detected, about 18% appear once; the ten largest clones hold 3.3%.

The sequencing used PBMCs from the stem cell graft donor, collected from the stem cell graft. The TCR comes from a human donor who donated a stem cell graft to a child with acute lymphoblastic leukemia. The V call is TRBV6-5, the J call TRBJ1-4, with a weak D call TRBD1 (6 bases). Written as DNA, the CDR3 is TGTGCCAGCAGGGGGGCATCAAATGAAAAACTGTTTTTT. Translating it yields CASRGASNEKLFF.